This TCR beta chain emerged from a study of T cells in Graves' hyperthyroidism and ophthalmopathy (dated by TCRdb to about 2019). With regard to the full study: Peripheral blood samples were taken at initial diagnosis, before any treatment was given. After sampling, hyperthyroidism patients received methimazole starting at 30 mg daily, and ophthalmopathy patients received high-dose intravenous methylprednisolone. The 95 to 100 discovery patients were randomly split 7:3 into training and test sets. According to the paper, TCR Vbeta CDR3 sequencing was carried out on roughly 130 peripheral blood samples, which came from under 50 ophthalmopathy, around 75 hyperthyroidism and roughly 17 progressor patients. To identify distinguishing TCR V-J signatures, a discovery cohort of some 99 patients was used, comprising 40 to 45 with Graves' ophthalmopathy and approximately 58 with stable Graves' hyperthyroidism. In addition, the study compared T-cell repertoires in thyroid tissue and in blood from five or six Graves' hyperthyroidism patients. Prospective prediction of ophthalmopathy was tested in an independent validation cohort of fewer than 20 hyperthyroidism patients and around 16 patients who later progressed to ophthalmopathy. The full study reports these points: Sample size was not statistically predetermined, and blinding of investigators to group allocation was not performed. Most expanded thyroid clonotypes (frequency above 0.001) were also found in blood, which suggests that blood repertoires may mirror thyroid immune responses. A model built on a 13 V-J signature distinguished ophthalmopathy from stable hyperthyroidism, reaching over 85% sensitivity and under 84% specificity in cross-validation and 80%/75% in testing. In validation, progression to ophthalmopathy was predicted by the model with 55% to 71% sensitivity and nearly 75% specificity, a median of roughly six months before onset.

In the ophthalmopathy patients, disease was moderately to severely active, with a Clinical Activity Score of 3 or more, a NOSPECS grade of 4 or more, and a duration of less than 3 months. The study excluded patients with uncontrolled infections, other autoimmune diseases, pregnancy or lactation. Clinical symptoms, serum thyroxine and TRAb, thyroid ultrasound, and orbital computed tomography formed the basis for the diagnoses. Ficoll-Paque density gradient centrifugation was used to isolate PBMCs from around 10 ml of fresh peripheral blood. Total RNA was extracted using Trizol reagent, and RNA quality was assessed on an Agilent 2100 Bioanalyzer. This clonotype was counted many times. The specificity of this receptor is unknown. Qualities for individual bases were not recorded, and no much larger clone is one base off. The TCR beta CDR3 regions were amplified from RNA transcripts. A first-round RT-PCR of the TCR CDR3 used the HTBI primer set with the Qiagen OneStep RT-PCR kit. Libraries were constructed in a second round of multiplex PCR, after which size selection and purification were carried out. The libraries were sequenced on an Illumina HiSeq2000 using paired-end 100 bp reads. The paper's processing steps were these. Raw data were processed with SOAPnuke, discarding reads with adapters, uncalled bases, mean Phred below 15, or no exact constant-primer or identifier match. High-quality paired reads were merged using COPE v1.2.5, and each unique nucleotide sequence was defined as a clonotype. Clonotypes were aligned to IMGT TRBV, TRBD and TRBJ reference segments using MiTCR v1.1. Only V-J combinations with frequency above 0.0001, covering 98% to 99.2% of repertoires, were analysed. The TCS score was defined as F50 (clonal expansion) divided by E x V (chaos), with BLOSUM62-based TCRdist calculated between CDR3 peptides within each V-J. Welch's t-statistics and random forest reduced several hundred V-J features to 13, which were used in a naive Bayes classifier (R e1071). Clones were called with MiXCR by TCRdb after fastp trimmed the public reads at Q25, and only in-frame beta chains were retained. Under each unique CDR3 protein, matching rows form one entry showing the most common genes and DNA. Clone size and V and J calls follow TCRdb, not the original study. The table for this sample lists about 400,000 distinct CDR3 sequences; over 11% of them were counted only once. 28% of the sample is taken by the ten largest.

From the cysteine through the phenylalanine, the CDR3 covers 13 amino acids. The entry retains the CDR3 DNA only, 39 bases that are in frame from base 1. Trimming removed 3 bases from V and 6 bases from J; the gene matches leave 2 bases unexplained. CDR1 and CDR2 are read off the germline V gene as MNHNS and SASEGT. This TCR came from a man aged 45-65 years with Graves' ophthalmopathy. The chain links TRBV6-1 with TRBJ2-1; TRBD2 fits 7 bases in the junction. Sequencing was carried out using blood. The CDR3 loop reads CASSDTSVNEQFF. The DNA sequence is as follows: TGTGCCAGCAGTGATACTAGCGTCAATGAGCAGTTCTTC.